Listed here are 5 T cell receptor beta chains from one sample, sequenced in a study of control samples from healthy donors and cancer patients. TCRdb's table, derived via immunoSEQ multiplex PCR, lists solely in-frame clones and lacks some. The sample has around 70,000 clones; 94% are singletons. Sequenced material: blood. The source is a woman aged 25 to 39 in good health.

This clone appeared once. The chain employs TRBV28 and TRBJ1-1, with 11 bases that match TRBD1. CDR3 length: 15 amino acids. Losses at the gene ends were 7 bases for V and 5 bases for J; bases not matched to a gene: 9. The germline V gene encodes CDR1 MDHEN and CDR2 SYDVKM. Here the CDR3 reads CASTPGDRGNTEAFF. CDR3 DNA sequence: TGTGCCAGCACCCCAGGGGACAGGGGGAATACTGAAGCTTTCTTT.

DNA of the CDR3: TGTGCCAGTAGTATAGTAGCACTCAGGGACACTGAAGCTTTCTTT. Its translation is CASSIVALRDTEAFF. The chain recombines TRBV19 with TRBJ1-1, with D perhaps matching TRBD1 (5 bases). This CDR3 region has 15 residues. The germline V and J ends were trimmed by 1 base and 3 bases, with 12 bases remaining between them. Germline V gene sequence: CDR1 LNHDA, CDR2 SQIVND (reference sequence).

V and J are TRBV30 and TRBJ2-3; 7 nucleotides line up with TRBD2. The CDR3 length is 14 residues. Looked up from germline, CDR1 is GTSNPN and CDR2 is SVGIG (reference sequence). With V trimmed by 0 bases and J by 3 bases, 3 bases remained unmatched. This chain's CDR3 is CAWSVHGGTDTQYF. CDR3 nucleotides: TGTGCCTGGAGTGTACACGGGGGGACAGATACGCAGTATTTT. The whole variable domain, remainder taken from reference TRBV30 and TRBJ2-3, is SQTIHQWPATLVQPVGSPLSLECTVEGTSNPNLYWYRQAAGRGLQLLFYSVGIGQISSEVPQNLSASRPQDRQFILSSKKLLLSDSGFYLCAWSVHGGTDTQYFGPGTRLTVL.

The CDR3 nucleotides read TGTGCCACCAAGGGATCGAACACTGAAGCTTTCTTT. It yields the protein CATKGSNTEAFF. The chain uses TRBV24-1 and TRBJ1-1, with D unresolved. The germline V gene has CDR1 KGHDR and CDR2 SFDVKD. The V end was cut by 8 bases, the J end by 1 base, with 7 bases between. The CDR3 has 12 amino acids.

The chain employs TRBV10-3 and TRBJ1-5; the D gene is possibly TRBD1 (5 bases). Trimming took 6 bases from V and 11 from J, leaving 23 bases between them. Germline values: CDR1 ENHRY, CDR2 SYGVKD. This CDR3 region has 15 residues. CDR3 coding DNA: TGTGCCATCAGGGGGGACGCCCAAGGGAGTGGAACCCAGCATTTT. Amino acids: CAIRGDAQGSGTQHF.